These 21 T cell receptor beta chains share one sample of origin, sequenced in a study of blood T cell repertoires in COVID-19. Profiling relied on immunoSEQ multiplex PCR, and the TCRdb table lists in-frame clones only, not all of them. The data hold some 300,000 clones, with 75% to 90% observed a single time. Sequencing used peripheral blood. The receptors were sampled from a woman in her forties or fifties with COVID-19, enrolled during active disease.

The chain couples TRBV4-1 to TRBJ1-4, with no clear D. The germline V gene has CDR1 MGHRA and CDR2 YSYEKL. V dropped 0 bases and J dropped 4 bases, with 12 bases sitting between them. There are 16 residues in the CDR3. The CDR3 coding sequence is TGCGCCAGCAGCCAAGACGTAACAGCCCGTAATGAAAAACTGTTTTTT. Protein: CASSQDVTARNEKLFF.

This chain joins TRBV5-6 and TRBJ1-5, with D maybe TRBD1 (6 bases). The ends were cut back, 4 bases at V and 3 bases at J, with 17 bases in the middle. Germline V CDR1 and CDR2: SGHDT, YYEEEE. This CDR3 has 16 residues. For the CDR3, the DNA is TGTGCCAGCAGCGCACGGCTATCAGGGGACAATCAGCCCCAGCATTTT. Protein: CASSARLSGDNQPQHF.

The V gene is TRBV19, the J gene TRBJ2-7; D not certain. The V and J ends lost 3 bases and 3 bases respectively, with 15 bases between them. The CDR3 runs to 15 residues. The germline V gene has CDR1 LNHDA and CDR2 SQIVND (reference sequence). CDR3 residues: CASSIAPPGFYEQYF. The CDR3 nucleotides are TGTGCCAGTAGTATCGCCCCCCCAGGATTCTACGAGCAGTACTTC.

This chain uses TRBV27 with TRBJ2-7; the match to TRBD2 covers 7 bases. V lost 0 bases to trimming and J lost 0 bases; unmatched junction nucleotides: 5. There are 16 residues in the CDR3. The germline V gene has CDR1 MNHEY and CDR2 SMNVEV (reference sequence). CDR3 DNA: TGTGCCAGCAGTTTATCCCTTGGCGGGAGCTCCTACGAGCAGTACTTC. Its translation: CASSLSLGGSSYEQYF.

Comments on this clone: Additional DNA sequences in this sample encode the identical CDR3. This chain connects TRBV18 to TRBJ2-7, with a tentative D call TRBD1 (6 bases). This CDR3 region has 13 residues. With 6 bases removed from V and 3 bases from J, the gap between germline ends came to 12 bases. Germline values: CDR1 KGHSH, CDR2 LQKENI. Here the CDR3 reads CASSPQGNYEQYF. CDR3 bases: TGTGCCAGCTCGCCCCAGGGGAACTACGAGCAGTACTTC.

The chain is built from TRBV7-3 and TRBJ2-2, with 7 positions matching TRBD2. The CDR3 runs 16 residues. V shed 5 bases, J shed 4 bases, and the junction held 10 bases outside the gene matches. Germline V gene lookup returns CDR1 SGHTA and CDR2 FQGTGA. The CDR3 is CASSPLGAGTTGELFF. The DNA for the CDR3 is TGTGCCAGCAGCCCCTTAGGAGCGGGGACCACCGGGGAGCTGTTTTTT.

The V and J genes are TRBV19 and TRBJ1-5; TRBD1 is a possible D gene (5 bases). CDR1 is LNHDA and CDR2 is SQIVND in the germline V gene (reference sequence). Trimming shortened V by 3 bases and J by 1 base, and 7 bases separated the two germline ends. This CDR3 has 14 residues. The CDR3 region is CASSIGGSNQPQHF. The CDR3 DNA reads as TGTGCCAGTAGTATCGGGGGGAGCAATCAGCCCCAGCATTTT.

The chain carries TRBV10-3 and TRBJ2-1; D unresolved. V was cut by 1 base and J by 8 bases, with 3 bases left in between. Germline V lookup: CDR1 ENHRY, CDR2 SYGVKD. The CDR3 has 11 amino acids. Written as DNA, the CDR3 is TGTGCCATCAGTGAGTTAGATGAGCAGTTCTTC. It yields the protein CAISELDEQFF.

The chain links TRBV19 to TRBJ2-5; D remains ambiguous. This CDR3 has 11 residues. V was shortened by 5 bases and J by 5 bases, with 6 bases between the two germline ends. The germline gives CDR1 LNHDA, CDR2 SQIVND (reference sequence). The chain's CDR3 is CASSAGETQYF. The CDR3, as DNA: TGTGCCAGTAGTGCCGGGGAGACCCAGTACTTC.

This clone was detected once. CDR3 nucleotides: TGCGCCAGCAGCTTGGTCCCGACAGGGCTAAATGAGCAGTTCTTC. Amino acid sequence: CASSLVPTGLNEQFF. The rearrangement joins TRBV5-1 to TRBJ2-1; 7 bases agree with TRBD1. From germline, CDR1 is SGHRS and CDR2 YFSETQ. V trimming: 0 bases; J trimming: 7 bases; junction bases outside the gene matches: 7. The CDR3 contains 15 residues.

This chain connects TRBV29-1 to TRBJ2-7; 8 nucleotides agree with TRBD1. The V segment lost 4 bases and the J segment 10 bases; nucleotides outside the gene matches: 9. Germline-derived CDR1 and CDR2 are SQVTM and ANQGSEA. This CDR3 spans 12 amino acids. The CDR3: CSVGDRSSLQYF. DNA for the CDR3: TGCAGCGTTGGGGACAGGTCTTCGCTTCAGTACTTC.

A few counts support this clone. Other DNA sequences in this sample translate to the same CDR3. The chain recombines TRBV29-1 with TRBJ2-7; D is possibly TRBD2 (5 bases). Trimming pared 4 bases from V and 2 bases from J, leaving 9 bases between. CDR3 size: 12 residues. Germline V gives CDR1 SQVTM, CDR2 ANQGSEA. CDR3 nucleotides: TGCAGCGTTGTGGGGAGTACCTACGAGCAGTACTTC. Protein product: CSVVGSTYEQYF.

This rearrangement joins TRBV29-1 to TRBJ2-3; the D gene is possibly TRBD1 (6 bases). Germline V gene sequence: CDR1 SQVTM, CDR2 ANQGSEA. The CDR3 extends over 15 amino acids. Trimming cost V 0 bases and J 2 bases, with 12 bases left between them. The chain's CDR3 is CSVEDRGGSTDTQYF. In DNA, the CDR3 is TGCAGCGTTGAAGATCGAGGGGGTTCCACAGATACGCAGTATTTT.

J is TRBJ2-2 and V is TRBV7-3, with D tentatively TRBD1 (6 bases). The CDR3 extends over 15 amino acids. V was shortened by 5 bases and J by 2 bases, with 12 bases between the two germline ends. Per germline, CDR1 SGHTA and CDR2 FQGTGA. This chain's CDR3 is CASSPWTVNTGELFF. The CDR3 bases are TGTGCCAGCAGCCCGTGGACAGTAAACACCGGGGAGCTGTTTTTT.

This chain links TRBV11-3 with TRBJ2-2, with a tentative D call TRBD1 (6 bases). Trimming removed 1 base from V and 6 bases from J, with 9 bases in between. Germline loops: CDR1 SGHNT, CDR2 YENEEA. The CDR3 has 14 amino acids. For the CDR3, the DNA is TGTGCCAGCAGCTTAGGACAGGTCCCCGGGGAGCTGTTTTTT. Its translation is CASSLGQVPGELFF.

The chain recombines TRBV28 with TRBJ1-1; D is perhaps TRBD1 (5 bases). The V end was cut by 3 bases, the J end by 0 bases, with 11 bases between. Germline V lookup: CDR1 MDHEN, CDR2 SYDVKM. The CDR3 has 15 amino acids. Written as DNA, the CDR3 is TGTGCCAGCAGTTTCGACAGTCTAATGAACACTGAAGCTTTCTTT. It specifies CASSFDSLMNTEAFF.

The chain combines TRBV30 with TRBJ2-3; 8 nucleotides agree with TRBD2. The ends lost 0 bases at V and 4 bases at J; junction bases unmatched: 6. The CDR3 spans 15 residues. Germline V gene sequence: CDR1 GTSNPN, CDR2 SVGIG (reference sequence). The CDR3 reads CAWSVISGMSDTQYF. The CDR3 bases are TGTGCCTGGAGTGTGATTAGCGGGATGTCAGATACGCAGTATTTT.

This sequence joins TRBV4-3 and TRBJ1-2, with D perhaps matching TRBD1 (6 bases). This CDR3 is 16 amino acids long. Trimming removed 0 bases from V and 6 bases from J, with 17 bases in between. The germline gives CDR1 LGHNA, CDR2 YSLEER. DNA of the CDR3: TGCGCCAGCAGCCAAGAAACAGGGCCTCTGTTTGATGGCTACACCTTC. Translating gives CASSQETGPLFDGYTF.

The CDR3 nucleotides are TGTGCCAGCAGCGAGCCGGGACTAGCGGGAGGAACCTACGAGCAGTACTTC. This gives the protein CASSEPGLAGGTYEQYF. The chain has TRBV11-2 and TRBJ2-7, with 15 bases identical to TRBD2. Unmatched junction bases numbered 7, after V lost 5 bases and J lost 2 bases. The CDR3 is 17 residues long. CDR1 is SGHAT, CDR2 FQNNGV, per germline. The full variable domain, with the rest looked up from reference TRBV11-2 and TRBJ2-7, is EAGVAQSPRYKIIEKRQSVAFWCNPISGHATLYWYQQILGQGPKLLIQFQNNGVVDDSQLPKDRFSAERLKGVDSTLKIQPAKLEDSAVYLCASSEPGLAGGTYEQYFGPGTRLTVT.

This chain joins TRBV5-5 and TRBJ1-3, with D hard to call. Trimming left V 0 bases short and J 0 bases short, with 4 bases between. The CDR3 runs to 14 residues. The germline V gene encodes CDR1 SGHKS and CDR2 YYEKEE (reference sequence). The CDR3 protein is CASSLVLSGNTIYF. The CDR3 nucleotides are TGTGCCAGCAGCTTGGTTCTCTCTGGAAACACCATATATTTT.

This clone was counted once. The CDR3 reads CASSPGVATNEKLFF. The CDR3 DNA follows: TGCGCCAGCAGCCCCGGAGTTGCAACTAATGAAAAACTGTTTTTT. This sequence joins TRBV4-3 and TRBJ1-4; D is undetermined. Trimming pared 4 bases from V and 0 bases from J, leaving 9 bases between. CDR3 length: 15 amino acids. Germline V gives CDR1 LGHNA, CDR2 YSLEER.